A selection of T cell receptor beta chains follows, all from one sample in a study of beta chain features in type 1 diabetes. The method was immunoSEQ multiplex PCR; TCRdb's version includes in-frame clones alone and lacks a portion of them. The data hold about 320,000 clones, with about 15% observed a single time. Material for sequencing was central memory CD4+ T cells from blood. These receptors were collected from a man aged 25 to 40 in good health. Each CDR3 is given with its conserved first and last residue. The D gene is left open where the match is weak. The listing skips clone size in some rows; elsewhere it reads once, few, many or a size class.

v_gene	d_gene	j_gene	abundance	CDR3nt	CDR3aa
TRBV28	-	TRBJ1-4	-	TGTGCCAGCAGTTTCCCAAGAGCTAATGAAAAACTGTTTTTT	CASSFPRANEKLFF
TRBV5-1	-	TRBJ2-1	few	TGCGCCAGCACTGCGGGTGACGGCAATGAGCAGTTCTTC	CASTAGDGNEQFF
TRBV5-1	TRBD1	TRBJ2-7	few	TGCGCCAGCAGCTTGGCACGGACAGGGGGCGCGGACGAGCAGTACTTC	CASSLARTGGADEQYF
TRBV18	-	TRBJ2-7	-	TGTGCCAGCTCACGTAAACCCAAACCGGGATCCCACGAGCAGTACTTC	CASSRKPKPGSHEQYF
TRBV7-2	TRBD2	TRBJ2-2	few	TGTGCCAGCAGTCTAACTAGCGGGTACACCGGGGAGCTGTTTTTT	CASSLTSGYTGELFF
TRBV4-3	-	TRBJ2-1	-	TGCGCCAGCAGCCAAGATTACCCAAGCTCCTACAATGAGCAGTTCTTC	CASSQDYPSSYNEQFF
TRBV18	-	TRBJ2-5	few	TGTGCCAGCTCACCCAACAGAAACCAAGAGACCCAGTACTTC	CASSPNRNQETQYF
TRBV30	-	TRBJ2-2	-	TGTGCCTGGAGTGTAGGTTCAGGGACCGGGGAGCTGTTTTTT	CAWSVGSGTGELFF
TRBV7-9	TRBD1	TRBJ1-1	-	TGTGCCAGCAGCTTATCGGCCAGGGGGACGACTGAAGCTTTCTTT	CASSLSARGTTEAFF
TRBV19	TRBD1	TRBJ1-1	few	TGTGCCAGTAGTAACGACAGGGTACAGACTGAAGCTTTCTTT	CASSNDRVQTEAFF
TRBV5-1	-	TRBJ2-1	-	TGCGCCAGCAGCCCTACGGTTCAGGGAGTGGGGGAGCAGTTCTTC	CASSPTVQGVGEQFF
TRBV27	-	TRBJ1-5	few	TGTGCCAGCAGTTTCAGACGGATATCTGGCAATCAGCCCCAGCATTTT	CASSFRRISGNQPQHF
TRBV4-3	-	TRBJ1-2	few	TGCGCCAGCAGCCAAGATACAAAAGGGAGGGTGAGCTACACCTTC	CASSQDTKGRVSYTF
TRBV5-4	-	TRBJ2-5	-	TGTGCCAGCAGCTTAACGACAGGAAAGACCCAGTACTTC	CASSLTTGKTQYF
TRBV19	-	TRBJ2-7	-	TGTGCCAGTAGTAGAACCGGGACAACGTACGAGCAGTACTTC	CASSRTGTTYEQYF
TRBV21-1	-	TRBJ2-2	few	TGTGCCAGCAGCAAAGCGGCTAGCAGCACCGGGGAGCTGTTTTTT	CASSKAASSTGELFF
TRBV9	TRBD2	TRBJ2-1	-	TGTGCCAGCAGCGCTCTTAGCGGGGGAGCTAATTACAATGAGCAGTTCTTC	CASSALSGGANYNEQFF
TRBV12-5	-	TRBJ1-5	many	TGTGCTAGTGGGTTGAGGCTCGAGCAGCCCCAGCATTTT	CASGLRLEQPQHF
TRBV4-1	-	TRBJ1-4	few	TGCGCCAGCAGCCAAGAGCCGGGGGCGGTAGATGAAAAACTGTTTTTT	CASSQEPGAVDEKLFF
TRBV9	-	TRBJ2-3	-	TGTGCCAGCAGCGTAGGCGGAGATACGCAGTATTTT	CASSVGGDTQYF
TRBV28	TRBD1	TRBJ1-1	few	TGTGCCAGCAGACCAGGGGGCACTGAAGCTTTCTTT	CASRPGGTEAFF
TRBV10-3	TRBD1	TRBJ2-3	few	TGTGCCATCAGTGAGGGGGACAGGGGCCCAGATACGCAGTATTTT	CAISEGDRGPDTQYF
TRBV7-2	-	TRBJ1-1	few	TGTGCCAGCAGCCAAGGACGAAACACTGAAGCTTTCTTT	CASSQGRNTEAFF
TRBV10-2	-	TRBJ1-5	-	TGCGCCAGCAGATACGACAGGCTTAGCAATCAGCCCCAGCATTTT	CASRYDRLSNQPQHF
TRBV2	TRBD1	TRBJ2-7	many	TGTGCCAGCAGGGAGGACAGGGCCCGGTACGAGCAGTACTTC	CASREDRARYEQYF
TRBV5-1	TRBD1	TRBJ2-7	-	TGCGCCAGCAGCTTGGGACAGGGGCGGGCCTACGAGCAGTACTTC	CASSLGQGRAYEQYF
TRBV29-1	-	TRBJ1-2	few	TGCAGCGTTGGAGACCGGTTAGGATCGTATGGCTACACCTTC	CSVGDRLGSYGYTF
TRBV4-3	TRBD1	TRBJ1-4	-	TGCGCCAGCAGCCAAGGGGGACAGGGACGGGAAAAACTGTTTTTT	CASSQGGQGREKLFF
TRBV7-3	TRBD1	TRBJ1-2	-	TGTGCCAGCAGCCAGACAGGGCATGGCTACACCTTC	CASSQTGHGYTF
TRBV6-6	TRBD1	TRBJ1-5	few	TGTGCCAGCAGTTACGGGACAGGGTTACAGCCCCAGCATTTT	CASSYGTGLQPQHF
TRBV27	-	TRBJ1-2	-	TGTGCCAGCAGTTTTTACGTCCGTCAGAGCTTACATGGCTACACCTTC	CASSFYVRQSLHGYTF
TRBV7-7	-	TRBJ2-5	-	TGTGCCAGCAGCTTAGGGGGTCCATTAAGGGAGACCCAGTACTTC	CASSLGGPLRETQYF
TRBV11-3	TRBD2	TRBJ2-4	few	TGTGCCAGCAGCCGACTAGCGGGGATAGCCAAAAACATTCAGTACTTC	CASSRLAGIAKNIQYF
TRBV27	-	TRBJ1-1	-	TGTGCCAGCAGTTTAACCAGGGCGACTGAAGCTTTCTTT	CASSLTRATEAFF
TRBV7-2	TRBD2	TRBJ2-3	many	TGTGCCAGCAGCCGCGTGAGGCCTTCGGGGACTAGCGGGAGGTCCCATAAGTATTTT	CASSRVRPSGTSGRSHKYF
TRBV30	TRBD2	TRBJ2-2	few	TGTGCCTGGAGTCATGGACTAGCGCAACCCGGGGAGCTGTTTTTT	CAWSHGLAQPGELFF
TRBV5-1	-	TRBJ2-1	-	TGCGCCAGCAGCTTGACACCGATAAACCACAATGAGCAGTTCTTC	CASSLTPINHNEQFF
TRBV6-1	-	TRBJ2-3	few	TGTGCCAGCAGTCACGGTGGTACGCAGTATTTT	CASSHGGTQYF
TRBV6-1	-	TRBJ1-6	-	TGTGCCAGCAGGAAAAGCTCCTATAATTCACCCCTCCACTTT	CASRKSSYNSPLHF
TRBV19	-	TRBJ2-1	few	TGTGCCAGTGGGTATTATGAGCAGTTCTTC	CASGYYEQFF
TRBV7-9	TRBD1	TRBJ2-1	-	TGTGCCAGCACCATGGGACAGTCAAACAATGAGCAGTTCTTC	CASTMGQSNNEQFF
TRBV5-6	TRBD2	TRBJ2-5	few	TGTGCCAGCAGCTTGGTCCGGACTAGCGGGGCCGAAGAGACCCAGTACTTC	CASSLVRTSGAEETQYF
TRBV6-6	-	TRBJ1-1	-	TGTGCCAGCAGTTACTCGCTGTTGGGGAACACTGAAGCTTTCTTT	CASSYSLLGNTEAFF
TRBV7-9	-	TRBJ1-1	few	TGTGCCAGCAGCTTCTACCGGGACGTAGACACTGAAGCTTTCTTT	CASSFYRDVDTEAFF
TRBV7-8	-	TRBJ2-6	-	TGTGCCAGCAGCTTAGCGGGGGTACTGGCTGGGGCCAACGTCCTGACTTTC	CASSLAGVLAGANVLTF
TRBV9	-	TRBJ2-1	-	TGTGCCAGCAGCGTAGACGGTTACTCTAGCAATGAGCAGTTCTTC	CASSVDGYSSNEQFF
TRBV11-3	-	TRBJ2-7	-	TGTGCCAGCAGCTTAGGGGTCTCCTACGAGCAGTACTTC	CASSLGVSYEQYF
TRBV18	TRBD1	TRBJ1-4	-	TGTGCCAGCTCACGAGAACAGGGGGAGACTGAAAAACTGTTTTTT	CASSREQGETEKLFF
TRBV2	-	TRBJ2-1	-	TGTGCCAGCAGTATGTTCGATGAGCAGTTCTTC	CASSMFDEQFF
TRBV18	TRBD1	TRBJ2-7	-	TGTGCCAGCTCAACCGGCGGACAGGGCTACGAGCAGTACTTC	CASSTGGQGYEQYF
TRBV7-2	-	TRBJ1-5	many	TGTGCCAGCAGCCTGAATCCCGGTAGCAATCAGCCCCAGCATTTT	CASSLNPGSNQPQHF
TRBV11-3	-	TRBJ2-5	-	TGTGCCAGCAGCCGGGTGACAGGCGTGGAGACCCAGTACTTC	CASSRVTGVETQYF
TRBV10-3	TRBD1	TRBJ1-2	once	TGTGCCAGCAGCCACCCGGACAGGGAGGCATATGGCTACACCTTC	CASSHPDREAYGYTF
TRBV4-2	-	TRBJ2-5	-	TGTGCCAGCAGCCAAGAGAACTGGGGTCAAGAGACCCAGTACTTC	CASSQENWGQETQYF
TRBV2	TRBD1	TRBJ1-2	once	TGTGCCAGCAGTGGACCCGGGACAGCTCCTAACTATGGCTACACCTTC	CASSGPGTAPNYGYTF
TRBV6-5	-	TRBJ2-2	-	TGTGCCAGCAGTCAACCTATCGGGGAGCTGTTTTTT	CASSQPIGELFF